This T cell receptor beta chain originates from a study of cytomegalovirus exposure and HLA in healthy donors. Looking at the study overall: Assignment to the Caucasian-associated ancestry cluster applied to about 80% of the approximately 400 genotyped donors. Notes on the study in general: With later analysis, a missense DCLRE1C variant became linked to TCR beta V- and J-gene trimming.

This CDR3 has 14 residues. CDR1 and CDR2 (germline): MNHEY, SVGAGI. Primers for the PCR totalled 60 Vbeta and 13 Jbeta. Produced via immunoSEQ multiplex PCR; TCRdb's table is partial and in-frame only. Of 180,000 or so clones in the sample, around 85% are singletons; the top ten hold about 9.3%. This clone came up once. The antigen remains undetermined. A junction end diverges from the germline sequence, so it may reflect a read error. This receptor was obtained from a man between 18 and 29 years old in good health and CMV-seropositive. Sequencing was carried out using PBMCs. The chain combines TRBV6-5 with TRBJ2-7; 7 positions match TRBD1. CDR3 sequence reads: CASRKPGQSYEQCF. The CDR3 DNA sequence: TGTGCCAGCCGAAAACCGGGACAGAGCTACGAGCAGTGCTTC.